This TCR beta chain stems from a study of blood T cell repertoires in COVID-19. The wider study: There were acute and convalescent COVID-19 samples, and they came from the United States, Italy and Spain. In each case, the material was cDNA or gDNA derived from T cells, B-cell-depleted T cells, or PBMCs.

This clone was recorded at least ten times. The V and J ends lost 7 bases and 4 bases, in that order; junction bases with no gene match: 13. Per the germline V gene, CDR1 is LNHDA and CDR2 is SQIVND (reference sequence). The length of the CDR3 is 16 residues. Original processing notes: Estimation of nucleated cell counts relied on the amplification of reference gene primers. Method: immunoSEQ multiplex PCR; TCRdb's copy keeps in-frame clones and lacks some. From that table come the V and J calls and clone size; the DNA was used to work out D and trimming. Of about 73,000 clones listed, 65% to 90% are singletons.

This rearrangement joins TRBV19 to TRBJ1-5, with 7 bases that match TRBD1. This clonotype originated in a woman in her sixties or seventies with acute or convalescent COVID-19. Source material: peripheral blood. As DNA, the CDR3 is TGTGCCAGTAAGAGGAAACAGGGGCCCGTTAATCAGCCCCAGCATTTT. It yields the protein CASKRKQGPVNQPQHF.